This T cell receptor (delta chain) was sequenced in a study of delta chain sequences of gamma delta T cells (dated by TCRdb to 2016 to 2017). For this clone: Its antigen is not yet known. At one end the junction does not follow the germline gene, possibly because of a read error.

The CDR3 goes from the cysteine to the phenylalanine over 17 residues. Only the CDR3 region is kept as DNA, spanning 51 bases read in frame from base 1. CDR1 and CDR2, looked up from the germline V gene, are GEAIGNYY and EKD. Libraries were constructed by PCR. Sequencer: Illumina MiSeq. TCRdb called clones anew from the public reads via CATT; matching DNA rows were later pooled. The sample table records around 3,500 delta-chain clones; less than 75% of these occur just once. The ten top clones hold 45% to 60% of the sample. The clonotype was recovered from a human donor with breast cancer. The chain employs TRDV2 and TRDJ1, with TRDD3 matching 8 junction bases. The sequenced material came from a tumor sample. CDR3 region: CACDTIELGDNTNKLIF. In nucleotides, the sequence is TGTGCCTGTGACACTATCGAGCTGGGGGACAACACCAATAAACTCATCTTT.